Each of the 27 T cell receptor beta chains below was sequenced from the same sample in a study of cytomegalovirus exposure and HLA in healthy donors. PCR used 60 Vbeta primers and 13 Jbeta primers. Assay: immunoSEQ multiplex PCR; the TCRdb copy retains only in-frame clones and omits some. Here the sample spans roughly 220,000 clones, around 85% being singletons. The source material was PBMCs. The receptor set was obtained from a man aged 45-65 years in good health and CMV-seronegative.

The chain employs TRBV9 and TRBJ2-1, with unresolved D. V gave up 0 bases and J gave up 7 bases, with 8 bases separating them. Germline V gives CDR1 SGDLS, CDR2 YYNGEE. This CDR3 contains 13 residues. The CDR3 loop reads CASSVGTQNEQFF. The CDR3 coding sequence is TGTGCCAGCAGCGTAGGTACACAGAATGAGCAGTTCTTC.

The chain uses TRBV14 and TRBJ2-3; 9 positions match TRBD1. The CDR3 has 13 amino acids. Germline V gene data show CDR1 as SGHDN and CDR2 as FVKESK. The V segment lost 4 bases and the J segment 9 bases; nucleotides outside the gene matches: 5. This CDR3 reads CASSPRDRVTQYF. Written as DNA, the CDR3 is TGTGCCAGCAGCCCCCGGGACAGGGTGACGCAGTATTTT.

The count of this clone is one. The chain joins TRBV15 to TRBJ1-5, with 9 bases identical to TRBD1. CDR3 size: 18 residues. Germline assignment: CDR1 LNHNV and CDR2 YYDKDF (reference sequence). V trimming: 5 bases; J trimming: 4 bases; junction bases outside the gene matches: 15. CDR3 amino acids: CATSGGQGRRGPNQPQHF. In DNA, the CDR3 is TGTGCCACCAGCGGCGGACAGGGGCGAAGGGGTCCTAATCAGCCCCAGCATTTT.

The V call is TRBV9, the J call TRBJ1-5; the D gene is possibly TRBD1 (5 bases). The CDR3 sequence is 14 residues long. Germline V gene data show CDR1 as SGDLS and CDR2 as YYNGEE. V lost 3 bases to trimming and J lost 11 bases, with 18 bases between them. CDR3 bases: TGTGCCAGCAGCGGTGGGGGGAGCGGGGCAGCCCAGCATTTT. It yields the protein CASSGGGSGAAQHF.

The J gene is TRBJ2-3, the V gene TRBV5-1; D is ambiguous. The ends were cut back, 0 bases at V and 5 bases at J, with 4 bases in the middle. The germline CDR1 and CDR2 sequences are SGHRS and YFSETQ. The CDR3 contains 12 residues. This chain's CDR3 is CASSLGEDTQYF. CDR3 sequence (DNA): TGCGCCAGCAGCTTGGGCGAAGATACGCAGTATTTT.

The sample holds a few counts of this clone. The gene calls are TRBV28 and TRBJ1-1; 10 bases agree with TRBD1. CDR3 length: 15 residues. Germline loops: CDR1 MDHEN, CDR2 SYDVKM. Losses at the gene ends were 3 bases for V and 5 bases for J; bases not matched to a gene: 6. The CDR3 DNA reads as TGTGCCAGCAGTTTGGGACAGGGGTTTAGAACTGAAGCTTTCTTT. It yields the protein CASSLGQGFRTEAFF.

In DNA, the CDR3 is TGTGCCAGCAGCCGTTTGACTAGCTCCTACGAGCAGTACTTC. Residues: CASSRLTSSYEQYF. This chain connects TRBV7-2 to TRBJ2-7; perhaps TRBD2 as D (6 bases). The CDR3 has 14 amino acids. The ends were cut back, 5 bases at V and 0 bases at J, with 11 bases in the middle. Germline CDR1 reads SGHTA; CDR2 reads FQGNSA.

This CDR3 is CASSLGLANADTQYF. For the CDR3, the DNA is TGTGCCAGCAGCTTAGGTCTAGCAAATGCAGATACGCAGTATTTT. This chain connects TRBV5-4 to TRBJ2-3; D perhaps matches TRBD2 (5 bases). Between the trimmed V and J ends, which lost 2 bases and 4 bases, there was a span of 14 bases. CDR1 and CDR2 (germline): SGHNT, YYREEE (reference sequence). The CDR3 has 15 amino acids.

V gene TRBV15 combines with J gene TRBJ2-1; D is unresolved. Trimming shortened V by 3 bases and J by 5 bases, and 5 bases separated the two germline ends. This CDR3 is built from 12 residues. Germline-derived CDR1 and CDR2 are LNHNV and YYDKDF (reference sequence). The CDR3 nucleotides are TGTGCCACCAGCAGCATCAACAATGAGCAGTTCTTC. Translation: CATSSINNEQFF. Drawing the rest from reference TRBV15 and TRBJ2-1, the complete variable domain is DAMVIQNPRYQVTQFGKPVTLSCSQTLNHNVMYWYQQKSSQAPKLLFHYYDKDFNNEADTPDNFQSRRPNTSFCFLDIRSPGLGDTAMYLCATSSINNEQFFGPGTRLTVL.

The chain couples TRBV19 to TRBJ2-7, with TRBD2 as a possible D gene (5 bases). The CDR3 runs to 14 residues. Trimming removed 3 bases at V and 2 bases at J, with 11 bases between. Germline assignment: CDR1 LNHDA and CDR2 SQIVND (reference sequence). CDR3 amino acids: CASSIGKAPYEQYF. CDR3 nucleotide sequence: TGTGCCAGTAGTATCGGGAAGGCCCCCTACGAGCAGTACTTC.

The gene calls are TRBV6-5 and TRBJ2-3; the match to TRBD2 covers 7 bases. Germline trimming cut 4 bases from V and 2 bases from J; bases unmatched to any gene: 9. The CDR3 runs to 16 residues. Germline CDR1 is MNHEY and CDR2 is SVGAGI. The DNA of the CDR3 is TGTGCCAGCAGTTCGCTCAGGCGGGAGTACACAGATACGCAGTATTTT. Protein product: CASSSLRREYTDTQYF.

V and J are TRBV18 and TRBJ1-2, with D perhaps matching TRBD1 (6 bases). CDR3 length: 14 amino acids. The V end lost 3 bases, the J end lost 3 bases, and 11 bases lay between the germline ends. From germline, CDR1 is KGHSH and CDR2 LQKENI. DNA for the CDR3: TGTGCCAGCTCACCCTCGGACAGTTACTATGGCTACACCTTC. This encodes CASSPSDSYYGYTF.

As to this clone: An end of the junction differs from the germline gene, which may be a read error. The chain is built from TRBV9 and TRBJ1-3; 7 bases align to TRBD1. CDR3 length: 16 amino acids. CDR1 is SGDLS, CDR2 YYNGEE, per germline. The CDR3 nucleotides read TGTGCCAGCAGCGTAGGAGAGGGGGCGCTTGGAAGCACCATATATTTT. Encoded protein: CASSVGEGALGSTIYF.

V is TRBV5-1 and J is TRBJ2-7, with 8 positions matching TRBD2. CDR1 and CDR2 from the germline V gene are SGHRS and YFSETQ. The CDR3 length is 14 residues. Trimming took 4 bases from V and 2 from J; bases not matched to a gene: 5. The CDR3 is CASSGLAGPYEQYF. The CDR3 DNA is TGCGCCAGCAGCGGCCTAGCGGGCCCCTACGAGCAGTACTTC.

The gene calls are TRBV13 and TRBJ2-7, with D maybe TRBD2 (6 bases). Trimming removed 5 bases at V and 3 bases at J, with 17 bases between. The germline V gene encodes CDR1 PRHDT and CDR2 FYEKMQ (reference sequence). CDR3 length: 15 amino acids. The CDR3 DNA reads TGTGCCAGCAGCCAGTCCGGGACGGGAGACTACGAGCAGTACTTC. Translation: CASSQSGTGDYEQYF.

A remark on this clone: The junction does not match germline at one end; this may be a read error. The rearrangement links TRBV7-9 to TRBJ1-1; possible D gene TRBD1, 6 bases. CDR3 size: 15 residues. Germline V CDR1 and CDR2: SEHNR, FQNEAQ (reference sequence). The CDR3: CSSSLYQGPNTEAFF. The CDR3 nucleotides read TGTTCCAGCAGCTTATACCAGGGGCCGAACACTGAAGCTTTCTTT.

The chain couples TRBV25-1 to TRBJ1-4; 9 positions match TRBD1. CDR1 is MGHDK, CDR2 SYGVNS, per germline. The CDR3 loop spans 16 amino acids. V shed 5 bases and J 4 bases; nucleotides not matched to a gene: 8. The chain's CDR3 is CASSPGTGWSNEKLFF. The CDR3 DNA follows: TGTGCCAGCAGTCCCGGGACAGGGTGGAGTAATGAAAAACTGTTTTTT.

The chain recombines TRBV6-4 with TRBJ2-1; 11 bases line up with TRBD2. CDR3 length: 22 amino acids. CDR1 and CDR2 from the germline V gene are MRHNA and SNTAGT. V gave up 2 bases and J gave up 4 bases; unmatched junction bases: 22. CDR3 region: CASSDTILRKVSGTSGYNEQFF. In DNA form, the CDR3 reads TGTGCCAGCAGTGACACTATTTTAAGGAAGGTGAGCGGGACTAGCGGTTACAATGAGCAGTTCTTC.

This rearrangement joins TRBV19 to TRBJ2-1, with D perhaps TRBD1 (5 bases). Germline lookup yields CDR1 LNHDA and CDR2 SQIVND (reference sequence). Trimming took 8 bases from V and 3 from J, leaving 8 bases between them. The CDR3 is made up of 12 amino acids. The CDR3 sequence is CASRQFYNEQFF. Written as DNA, the CDR3 is TGTGCCAGTCGACAGTTCTACAATGAGCAGTTCTTC.

V and J are TRBV28 and TRBJ2-7, with 8 positions matching TRBD2. This CDR3 region has 15 residues. CDR1 and CDR2 (germline): MDHEN, SYDVKM. V trimming: 3 bases; J trimming: 3 bases; junction bases outside the gene matches: 7. The CDR3 here is CASSFPLAGIYEQYF. The CDR3 region has the DNA TGTGCCAGCAGTTTCCCTCTAGCGGGCATCTACGAGCAGTACTTC.

Only one count was recorded for this clone. The chain couples TRBV27 to TRBJ2-1, with a tentative D call TRBD2 (6 bases). In germline, CDR1 is MNHEY, CDR2 SMNVEV (reference sequence). Trimming removed 3 bases from V and 7 bases from J, with 16 bases in between. The CDR3 is 15 amino acids. CDR3 in DNA: TGTGCCAGCAGTTTCTACGGGACTCTAGCGAATGAGCAGTTCTTC. As protein: CASSFYGTLANEQFF.

V gene TRBV2 combines with J gene TRBJ2-3; a weak D match, TRBD1 (5 bases). This CDR3 region has 14 residues. Germline CDR1 and CDR2: SNHLY and FYNNEI. V lost 5 bases and J 5 bases, leaving 14 bases between the germline ends. The chain's CDR3 is CASSRSPGLDTQYF. For the CDR3, the DNA is TGTGCCAGCAGTAGGTCGCCAGGGTTAGATACGCAGTATTTT. Full variable domain (missing parts from reference TRBV2 and TRBJ2-3): EPEVTQTPSHQVTQMGQEVILRCVPISNHLYFYWYRQILGQKVEFLVSFYNNEISEKSEIFDDQFSVERPDGSNFTLKIRSTKLEDSAMYFCASSRSPGLDTQYFGPGTRLTVL.

The rearrangement uses TRBV15 and TRBJ2-7; 7 bases align to TRBD1. V lost 4 bases, J lost 4 bases, and 10 bases stayed unmatched. CDR3 length equals 15 residues. Germline V gene lookup returns CDR1 LNHNV and CDR2 YYDKDF (reference sequence). The CDR3 sequence is CATSIETGTAYEQYF. In DNA, the CDR3 is TGTGCCACCAGCATAGAAACCGGGACAGCTTACGAGCAGTACTTC.

Written as DNA, the CDR3 is TGTGCCAGCAGTCCGGGACACCTAGCCAAAAACATTCAGTACTTC. Its translation: CASSPGHLAKNIQYF. V gene TRBV27 combines with J gene TRBJ2-4, with a weak D call TRBD1 (6 bases). The V end lost 5 bases, the J end lost 0 bases, and 11 bases lay between the germline ends. Germline CDR1 and CDR2: MNHEY and SMNVEV (reference sequence). The CDR3 has 15 residues.

This clone was picked up a small number of times. The identical CDR3 is also encoded by other nucleotide sequences in the sample. The V call is TRBV2, the J call TRBJ2-1; D may be TRBD2 (5 bases). The germline CDR1 and CDR2 sequences are SNHLY and FYNNEI. Trimming removed 3 bases from V and 0 bases from J, with 12 bases in between. This CDR3 region has 16 residues. CDR3 amino acids: CASSEEAGGSYNEQFF. The CDR3 DNA is TGTGCCAGCAGTGAGGAGGCAGGAGGCTCCTACAATGAGCAGTTCTTC.

V usage is TRBV28 and J usage is TRBJ1-1; 9 nucleotides agree with TRBD1. In germline, CDR1 is MDHEN, CDR2 SYDVKM. V dropped 5 bases and J dropped 6; count of bases not matched to a gene: 19. There are 18 residues in the CDR3. This CDR3 reads CASSPSGQGGGLVPEAFF. The CDR3 DNA sequence: TGTGCCAGCAGTCCATCGGGACAGGGAGGCGGTCTGGTCCCTGAAGCTTTCTTT.

This clone appeared once. The genes are TRBV28 and TRBJ2-7, with 7 positions matching TRBD1. The CDR3 extends over 15 amino acids. J was trimmed by 6 bases and V by 0 bases; bases with no gene match: 8. Per the germline V gene, CDR1 is MDHEN and CDR2 is SYDVKM. The CDR3 loop is CASSLWKGQKGEQYF. In DNA form, the CDR3 reads TGTGCCAGCAGTTTATGGAAGGGACAGAAGGGCGAGCAGTACTTC.